The 25 T cell receptor beta chains presented below share a single source sample, sequenced in a study of shared clonotypes between healthy human individuals. CD45RO-negative cells were positively selected for CCR7, leaving out terminally differentiated effector memory CD45RA+ cells. TCRdb's copy holds only in-frame clones and misses some; the assay was immunoSEQ multiplex PCR. The sample includes about 590,000 clones, nearly 97% of them seen just once. Sequenced: naive CD8+ T cells sorted from blood. The receptors stem from a woman in her twenties or thirties in good health.

The chain is built from TRBV14 and TRBJ2-7; D remains unclear. The length of the CDR3 is 13 residues. V was cut by 6 bases and J by 0 bases, with 9 bases left in between. Germline V gene data show CDR1 as SGHDN and CDR2 as FVKESK. The CDR3 loop reads CASRSMVSYEQYF. The CDR3 coding sequence is TGTGCCAGCAGATCAATGGTCTCCTACGAGCAGTACTTC.

The J gene is TRBJ1-2, the V gene TRBV29-1, with D maybe TRBD1 (5 bases). Trimming took 7 bases from V and 7 from J, leaving 16 bases between them. In germline, CDR1 is SQVTM, CDR2 ANQGSEA. This CDR3 spans 12 amino acids. The CDR3 DNA is TGCAGCGCCGAGCAGGGAAGGGGTGGCTACACCTTC. Translation gives CSAEQGRGGYTF. Filled out from reference TRBV29-1 and TRBJ1-2, the complete variable domain reads SAVISQKPSRDICQRGTSLTIQCQVDSQVTMMFWYRQQPGQSLTLIATANQGSEATYESGFVIDKFPISRPNLTFSTLTVSNMSPEDSSIYLCSAEQGRGGYTFGSGTRLTVV.

Notes on this clone: Other DNA sequences in this sample translate to the same CDR3. The rearrangement uses TRBV5-6 and TRBJ2-1; a weak D match, TRBD1 (6 bases). V lost 2 bases to trimming and J lost 9 bases, with 6 bases between them. The CDR3 totals 11 residues. Looked up from germline, CDR1 is SGHDT and CDR2 is YYEEEE. This CDR3 reads CASSLGGEQFF. DNA for the CDR3: TGTGCCAGCAGCTTAGGGGGTGAGCAGTTCTTC.

This chain uses TRBV28 with TRBJ1-2, with D uncertain. Between the trimmed V and J ends, which lost 5 bases and 3 bases, there was a span of 13 bases. The CDR3 is 14 amino acids. Germline V gene lookup returns CDR1 MDHEN and CDR2 SYDVKM. This CDR3 is CASSPPGPYYGYTF. In DNA form, the CDR3 reads TGTGCCAGCAGTCCGCCCGGGCCGTACTATGGCTACACCTTC.

The genes are TRBV28 and TRBJ2-7; perhaps TRBD1 as D (5 bases). The V end lost 5 bases, the J end lost 1 base, and 9 bases lay between the germline ends. The CDR3 length is 13 residues. Germline V CDR1 and CDR2: MDHEN, SYDVKM. CDR3 region: CASSDAGSYEQYF. CDR3 DNA sequence: TGTGCCAGCAGTGATGCAGGGTCCTACGAGCAGTACTTC.

The J gene is TRBJ2-5, the V gene TRBV6-5, with D tentatively TRBD1 (6 bases). The CDR3 is made up of 13 amino acids. The V end was cut by 6 bases, the J end by 4 bases, with 12 bases between. Germline V gene lookup returns CDR1 MNHEY and CDR2 SVGAGI. The CDR3 here is CASSPLGAETQYF. In nucleotides, the CDR3 is TGTGCCAGCAGCCCCCTGGGGGCAGAGACCCAGTACTTC.

The CDR3 sequence is CASSNLVLGEKLFF. The CDR3 bases are TGTGCCAGCAGCAACCTAGTATTAGGGGAAAAACTGTTTTTT. The chain has TRBV7-9 and TRBJ1-4; no definite D call. Trimming removed 5 bases at V and 8 bases at J, with 15 bases between. The germline gives CDR1 SEHNR, CDR2 FQNEAQ (reference sequence). The CDR3 extends over 14 amino acids.

About this clone itself: At the DNA level, this CDR3 is encoded by other sequences in the same sample as well. Written as DNA, the CDR3 is TGTGCCAGCAGCTTAGCAGGGGGTGAGACCCAGTACTTC. Translating it yields CASSLAGGETQYF. V and J are TRBV13 and TRBJ2-5; 7 positions match TRBD1. The CDR3 is 13 amino acids. After removal of 1 base from V and 5 bases from J, the junction contained 1 base not matched to a gene. Germline V CDR1 and CDR2: PRHDT, FYEKMQ (reference sequence).

As to this clone: This sample includes further DNA sequences coding for the same CDR3. J is TRBJ1-1 and V is TRBV30; possibly TRBD1 for D (5 bases). The germline gives CDR1 GTSNPN, CDR2 SVGIG (reference sequence). The CDR3 is 12 residues long. Trimming shortened V by 7 bases and J by 8 bases, and 17 bases separated the two germline ends. As DNA, the CDR3 is TGTGCCTTTGACTCCCTCGGGGGGGAAGCTTTCTTT. It yields the protein CAFDSLGGEAFF.

The gene calls are TRBV5-5 and TRBJ2-7; the D gene is possibly TRBD2 (6 bases). CDR3 length equals 17 residues. Looked up from germline, CDR1 is SGHKS and CDR2 is YYEKEE (reference sequence). V dropped 4 bases and J dropped 3 bases, with 23 bases sitting between them. CDR3 bases: TGTGCCAGCAGCCCGGGCGGGACCTACGCCGTTTACTACGAGCAGTACTTC. Its protein is CASSPGGTYAVYYEQYF.

The rearrangement joins TRBV28 to TRBJ2-4; D gene ambiguous. The V gene's germline CDR1 is MDHEN and CDR2 SYDVKM. Trimming removed 3 bases at V and 2 bases at J, with 8 bases between. CDR3 length: 14 amino acids. For the CDR3, the DNA is TGTGCCAGCAGTTTGCAGGTTTCCAAAAACATTCAGTACTTC. Its protein is CASSLQVSKNIQYF.

The rearrangement joins TRBV9 to TRBJ2-3; TRBD2 agrees at 7 bases. The germline V gene has CDR1 SGDLS and CDR2 YYNGEE. The CDR3 consists of 16 residues. After removal of 4 bases from V and 0 bases from J, the junction contained 8 bases not matched to a gene. CDR3 sequence reads: CASSPRLADSTDTQYF. Here the CDR3 DNA reads TGTGCCAGCAGCCCCCGGCTAGCGGATAGCACAGATACGCAGTATTTT.

The CDR3 DNA reads as TGCGCCAGCAGCCAGTTCAATGAGCAGTTCTTC. It yields the protein CASSQFNEQFF. The chain is built from TRBV4-1 and TRBJ2-1; D ambiguous. The CDR3 loop spans 11 amino acids. CDR1 is MGHRA, CDR2 YSYEKL, per germline. V lost 3 bases and J lost 6, with 3 bases in between.

V usage is TRBV5-4 and J usage is TRBJ2-7, with 12 bases identical to TRBD2. The ends lost 4 bases at V and 1 base at J; junction bases unmatched: 3. The CDR3 consists of 15 residues. Germline V CDR1 and CDR2: SGHNT, YYREEE (reference sequence). In nucleotides, the CDR3 is TGTGCCAGCAGCCGCGGACTAGCGGGATCCTACGAGCAGTACTTC. Residues: CASSRGLAGSYEQYF.

V is TRBV28 and J is TRBJ2-5; 8 nucleotides line up with TRBD1. The DNA matches TRBJ2-7 better at its end, which makes the J call doubtful. The CDR3 totals 13 residues. The germline V gene has CDR1 MDHEN and CDR2 SYDVKM. CDR3: CASSSTGAYEQYF. CDR3 DNA sequence: TGTGCCAGCAGCTCGACAGGGGCCTACGAGCAGTACTTC.

This chain joins TRBV28 and TRBJ1-5, with D perhaps matching TRBD1 (5 bases). V was trimmed by 4 bases and J by 0 bases, leaving 13 bases between them. Germline V lookup: CDR1 MDHEN, CDR2 SYDVKM. This CDR3 is built from 16 residues. In DNA, the CDR3 is TGTGCCAGCAGTTGGGGGGTGGGGGTTAGCAATCAGCCCCAGCATTTT. This translates into CASSWGVGVSNQPQHF.

The chain employs TRBV27 and TRBJ2-7; 7 bases fit TRBD1. The CDR3 has 14 residues. V lost 5 bases, J lost 1 base, and 5 bases stayed unmatched. Germline lookup yields CDR1 MNHEY and CDR2 SMNVEV (reference sequence). The CDR3 DNA is TGTGCCAGCAGTGTACGGGACAGTTCCTACGAGCAGTACTTC. Translated: CASSVRDSSYEQYF.

Comment on this clone: Additional DNA sequences in this sample encode the identical CDR3. For the CDR3, the DNA is TGTGCCAGCAGCGTCGGAGGGAACACCGGGGAGCTGTTTTTT. This encodes CASSVGGNTGELFF. V usage is TRBV9 and J usage is TRBJ2-2, with D possibly matching TRBD2 (5 bases). Trimming cost V 2 bases and J 1 base, with 6 bases left between them. Germline CDR1 SGDLS, CDR2 YYNGEE. The CDR3 is 14 amino acids.

This chain links TRBV12-5 with TRBJ1-5; unclear D gene. Germline CDR1 LGHNT, CDR2 FRNRAP. This CDR3 has 13 amino acids. Trimming left V 5 bases short and J 2 bases short, with 7 bases between. CDR3: CASGTQGNQPQHF. The CDR3 nucleotides are TGTGCTAGTGGTACCCAGGGCAATCAGCCCCAGCATTTT.

Of note for this clone: The same CDR3 is also encoded by other DNA sequences in this sample. V and J are TRBV5-1 and TRBJ2-7; TRBD2 matches 10 bases. This CDR3 contains 15 residues. J gave up 1 base and V 3 bases, and 4 bases lay outside the gene matches. Germline assignment: CDR1 SGHRS and CDR2 YFSETQ. DNA of the CDR3: TGCGCCAGCAGCTATTATAGCGGGGGGTCCTACGAGCAGTACTTC. Translation: CASSYYSGGSYEQYF.

On this clone itself: This same CDR3 is encoded by further DNA sequences in the sample. The chain has TRBV27 and TRBJ2-7, with D possibly TRBD2 on 6 matching bases. The V end lost 3 bases, the J end lost 7 bases, and 13 bases lay between the germline ends. Germline-derived CDR1 and CDR2 are MNHEY and SMNVEV (reference sequence). The CDR3 loop spans 13 amino acids. The CDR3 loop reads CASSFGGGDEQYF. The CDR3 nucleotides are TGTGCCAGCAGTTTCGGGGGAGGAGATGAGCAGTACTTC.

The chain is built from TRBV11-2 and TRBJ1-6; 7 positions match TRBD1. The germline CDR1 and CDR2 sequences are SGHAT and FQNNGV. There are 14 residues in the CDR3. Trimming cost V 1 base and J 7 bases; bases outside gene matches: 1. The CDR3 region is CASSLVGQNSPLHF. The CDR3 coding sequence is TGTGCCAGCAGCTTAGTGGGACAGAATTCACCCCTCCACTTT.

V and J are TRBV25-1 and TRBJ1-5; tentatively, D is TRBD1 (5 bases). This CDR3 has 14 residues. Germline values: CDR1 MGHDK, CDR2 SYGVNS. V was trimmed by 2 bases and J by 4 bases, leaving 9 bases between them. In DNA, the CDR3 is TGTGCCAGCAGTGAAAGGGGTTGGAATCAGCCCCAGCATTTT. It encodes CASSERGWNQPQHF.

The chain links TRBV14 to TRBJ1-2; D is ambiguous. CDR3 length: 14 residues. The germline CDR1 and CDR2 sequences are SGHDN and FVKESK. The V end was cut by 0 bases, the J end by 1 base, with 6 bases between. CDR3 coding DNA: TGTGCCAGCAGCCAAGACGTCTTTAACTATGGCTACACCTTC. Encoded protein: CASSQDVFNYGYTF.

V gene TRBV7-6 combines with J gene TRBJ2-1, with D perhaps TRBD1 (5 bases). Germline V CDR1 and CDR2: SGHVS, FNYEAQ. This CDR3 is built from 14 residues. V was clipped by 5 bases and J by 8 bases, with 16 bases between them. The CDR3 here is CASSPLGSRDEQFF. The CDR3 bases are TGTGCCAGCAGCCCTCTGGGGTCCAGGGATGAGCAGTTCTTC.